The 9 T cell receptor beta chains listed next were all sequenced from one sample in a study of cytomegalovirus exposure and HLA in healthy donors. Using immunoSEQ multiplex PCR, the repertoire was profiled, and TCRdb retains in-frame clones only, with some absent. The repertoire holds 150,000 to 180,000 clones, with around 84% as singletons. Sequencing input: PBMCs. The receptors shown here come from a human donor in good health.

The chain couples TRBV6-1 to TRBJ2-2; TRBD2 is a possible D gene (5 bases). The CDR3 is 15 residues long. The V and J ends lost 0 bases and 13 bases respectively, with 18 bases between them. Germline V gene sequence: CDR1 MNHNS, CDR2 SASEGT. CDR3 loop: CASSEAPEGWGWLFF. CDR3 DNA sequence: TGTGCCAGCAGTGAAGCTCCCGAGGGCTGGGGATGGCTGTTTTTT.

The chain employs TRBV19 and TRBJ1-1; no clear D. Trimming shortened V by 7 bases and J by 4 bases, and 16 bases separated the two germline ends. The CDR3 consists of 14 residues. Germline V gene lookup returns CDR1 LNHDA and CDR2 SQIVND (reference sequence). CDR3 DNA sequence: TGTGCCAGTACCCCCTCCGGGTTGGTCACTGAAGCTTTCTTT. Translation gives CASTPSGLVTEAFF.

This rearrangement joins TRBV2 to TRBJ2-3; TRBD2 matches at 9 bases. V was pared by 6 bases and J by 0 bases, with 13 bases of the junction left unmatched. CDR1 SNHLY and CDR2 FYNNEI come from the germline V gene. The CDR3 runs 18 residues. This CDR3 reads CASRNLLRLADSTDTQYF. CDR3 DNA sequence: TGTGCCAGCAGGAACCTATTAAGACTAGCGGACAGCACAGATACGCAGTATTTT.

V is TRBV5-8 and J is TRBJ1-2, with 8 bases identical to TRBD1. Per the germline V gene, CDR1 is SGHTS and CDR2 is YDEGEE. V lost 3 bases, J lost 4 bases, and 8 bases stayed unmatched. The CDR3 extends over 15 amino acids. For the CDR3, the DNA is TGTGCCAGCAGCTCAGCCGGGACAGGAGCCTATGGCTACACCTTC. It specifies CASSSAGTGAYGYTF.

The genes are TRBV7-3 and TRBJ2-2; D gene unclear. Germline CDR1 reads SGHTA; CDR2 reads FQGTGA. The CDR3 is made up of 15 amino acids. V lost 5 bases and J lost 7, with 17 bases in between. The chain's CDR3 is CASSPMGPPDGELFF. The CDR3 coding sequence is TGTGCCAGCAGCCCCATGGGCCCCCCGGACGGGGAGCTGTTTTTT.

This sequence joins TRBV18 and TRBJ1-2, with 7 bases aligning to TRBD1. Germline trimming cut 0 bases from V and 6 bases from J; bases unmatched to any gene: 4. CDR1 is KGHSH and CDR2 is LQKENI in the germline V gene. CDR3 length equals 14 residues. The CDR3 DNA follows: TGTGCCAGCTCACCACCCAAGCAGGGGGATGGCTACACCTTC. It specifies CASSPPKQGDGYTF.

This chain links TRBV4-2 with TRBJ2-7; 9 positions agree with TRBD1. This CDR3 has 14 residues. V trimming: 1 base; J trimming: 3 bases; junction bases outside the gene matches: 1. Germline V CDR1 and CDR2: LGHNA, YNFKEQ. CDR3 region: CASSQGGQGYEQYF. The CDR3 DNA follows: TGTGCCAGCAGCCAAGGGGGACAGGGCTACGAGCAGTACTTC.

The CDR3 DNA sequence: TGTGCCAGCAGGTTAGGAGGGAATAAGGATGAGCAGTTCTTC. Protein sequence: CASRLGGNKDEQFF. The chain couples TRBV28 to TRBJ2-1; the D gene is possibly TRBD2 (6 bases). Trimming pared 6 bases from V and 8 bases from J, leaving 17 bases between. From germline, CDR1 is MDHEN and CDR2 SYDVKM. The CDR3 consists of 14 residues.

This clone was seen a handful of times. The rearrangement uses TRBV13 and TRBJ1-1, with D uncertain. Looked up from germline, CDR1 is PRHDT and CDR2 is FYEKMQ (reference sequence). V gave up 5 bases and J gave up 8 bases, with 12 bases separating them. There are 12 residues in the CDR3. For the CDR3, the DNA is TGTGCCAGCAGCAAAAAACAGTACGAAGCTTTCTTT. It encodes CASSKKQYEAFF.